These 31 T cell receptor beta chains originate from one sample sequenced in a study of CD8+ T cells in alopecia areata. Once RNA had been extracted, it was reverse transcribed into cDNA to act as the sequencing template. Only in-frame clones appear in the TCRdb table, and some are missing; sequencing was by immunoSEQ multiplex PCR. The repertoire holds over 95,000 clones, with less than 50% as singletons. The sequencing input was CD4+ T cells sorted from blood. These receptor sequences come from a human donor with alopecia areata.

This rearrangement joins TRBV18 to TRBJ1-2, with a tentative D call TRBD1 (5 bases). The V gene's germline CDR1 is KGHSH and CDR2 LQKENI. Trimming pared 3 bases from V and 4 bases from J, leaving 15 bases between. The CDR3 is made up of 15 amino acids. Written as DNA, the CDR3 is TGTGCCAGCTCACCGGTGGCAGGGTCGGCCTATGGCTACACCTTC. It yields the protein CASSPVAGSAYGYTF.

The rearrangement uses TRBV7-2 and TRBJ1-2; unclear D gene. The germline V and J ends were trimmed by 1 base and 8 bases, with 11 bases remaining between them. The CDR3 length is 13 residues. CDR1 is SGHTA and CDR2 is FQGNSA in the germline V gene. In DNA form, the CDR3 reads TGTGCCAGCAGCTTAGTACCCGAATCGGGCTACACCTTC. Translated: CASSLVPESGYTF.

This clone has a single count. The chain recombines TRBV2 with TRBJ2-5; TRBD1 agrees at 7 bases. This CDR3 is built from 14 residues. Per the germline V gene, CDR1 is SNHLY and CDR2 is FYNNEI. The junction had 7 bases not matched to a gene; V was cut back by 3 bases and J by 6 bases. The CDR3 DNA reads as TGTGCCAGCAGTGACAAGGGGGCCGTGAAGACCCAGTACTTC. This codes for CASSDKGAVKTQYF. The whole variable domain, filled in from reference TRBV2 and TRBJ2-5, reads EPEVTQTPSHQVTQMGQEVILRCVPISNHLYFYWYRQILGQKVEFLVSFYNNEISEKSEIFDDQFSVERPDGSNFTLKIRSTKLEDSAMYFCASSDKGAVKTQYFGPGTRLLVL.

This clone occurred many times. This chain connects TRBV5-4 to TRBJ2-2; TRBD2 aligns across 8 bases. The junction had 12 bases not matched to a gene; V was cut back by 0 bases and J by 5 bases. Germline CDR1 reads SGHNT; CDR2 reads YYREEE (reference sequence). CDR3 length equals 18 residues. The CDR3 bases are TGTGCCAGCAGCTTGGCAGGGAGCGGGGGTTTGGCGACCGGGGAGCTGTTTTTT. This gives the protein CASSLAGSGGLATGELFF.

The gene calls are TRBV7-2 and TRBJ2-7; D is perhaps TRBD1 (5 bases). V lost 2 bases, J lost 3 bases, and 8 bases lay in between. The CDR3 contains 13 residues. Germline lookup yields CDR1 SGHTA and CDR2 FQGNSA. CDR3 in DNA: TGTGCCAGCAGCTTACAGGGCGACTACGAGCAGTACTTC. This sequence encodes CASSLQGDYEQYF.

The J gene is TRBJ1-1, the V gene TRBV20-1; D is unresolved. CDR3 length: 9 amino acids. Trimming stripped 3 bases from V and 5 bases from J, with 1 base between. Germline values: CDR1 DFQATT, CDR2 SNEGSKA (reference sequence). CDR3 nucleotides: TGCAGTGCTAGTACTGAAGCTTTCTTT. Protein sequence: CSASTEAFF.

This clone showed up just a few times. The V gene is TRBV19, the J gene TRBJ2-1, with D possibly TRBD1 on 5 matching bases. The CDR3 is made up of 15 amino acids. Germline assignment: CDR1 LNHDA and CDR2 SQIVND (reference sequence). Trimming took 9 bases from V and 5 from J, leaving 20 bases between them. The CDR3 here is CASAQGLGNHNEQFF. The DNA for the CDR3 is TGTGCCAGCGCCCAGGGTTTGGGAAACCACAATGAGCAGTTCTTC.

This CDR3 reads CASSPGTSRDTQYF. Here the CDR3 DNA reads TGTGCCAGCAGCCCAGGGACTAGCCGAGATACGCAGTATTTT. This chain connects TRBV11-3 to TRBJ2-3; 9 bases are shared with TRBD2. This CDR3 is 14 amino acids long. Germline trimming cut 5 bases from V and 5 bases from J; bases unmatched to any gene: 5. Germline V CDR1 and CDR2: SGHNT, YENEEA.

The CDR3 region is CASRATFSSYNEQFF. The CDR3 bases are TGTGCCAGCAGGGCGACATTTAGCTCCTACAATGAGCAGTTCTTC. This chain joins TRBV2 and TRBJ2-1; D is undetermined. V lost 6 bases, J lost 0 bases, and 12 bases lay in between. The CDR3 sequence is 15 residues long. Germline values: CDR1 SNHLY, CDR2 FYNNEI.

V usage is TRBV30 and J usage is TRBJ2-2; D gene unclear. Germline CDR1 reads GTSNPN; CDR2 reads SVGIG (reference sequence). Trimming pared 2 bases from V and 1 base from J, leaving 5 bases between. The CDR3 loop spans 13 amino acids. CDR3 in amino acids: CAWSFGNTGELFF. CDR3 in DNA: TGTGCCTGGAGTTTTGGGAACACCGGGGAGCTGTTTTTT.

The V call is TRBV23-1, the J call TRBJ1-2; D is ambiguous. TRBV23-1 is labeled an ORF, and its function is uncertain. V was pared by 8 bases and J by 4 bases, with 17 bases between. The CDR3 covers 14 residues. The CDR3 DNA is TGCGCCAGCGCCCGGGTCTCGACCGCCTATGGCTACACCTTC. This gives the protein CASARVSTAYGYTF.

This chain links TRBV30 with TRBJ1-2, with TRBD1 as a possible D gene (6 bases). Germline CDR1 GTSNPN, CDR2 SVGIG (reference sequence). Trimming removed 3 bases from V and 5 bases from J, with 13 bases in between. The CDR3 length is 13 residues. Here the CDR3 DNA reads TGTGCCTGGAGAAAACAGGGTTATTATGGCTACACCTTC. It specifies CAWRKQGYYGYTF.

This chain connects TRBV29-1 to TRBJ2-7; 7 positions agree with TRBD2. The ends lost 4 bases at V and 0 bases at J; junction bases unmatched: 6. Germline-derived CDR1 and CDR2 are SQVTM and ANQGSEA. This CDR3 is 14 amino acids long. CDR3: CSVASQRDSYEQYF. The CDR3 DNA reads TGCAGCGTTGCCAGTCAGCGGGACTCCTACGAGCAGTACTTC.

This clone has just one count. Other DNA sequences in the sample encode the same CDR3. The V call is TRBV20-1, the J call TRBJ2-7; 9 bases agree with TRBD1. CDR1 is DFQATT and CDR2 is SNEGSKA in the germline V gene (reference sequence). The CDR3 totals 11 residues. The junction had 2 bases not matched to a gene; V was cut back by 6 bases and J by 5 bases. This CDR3 reads CSATGGHEQYF. The CDR3 DNA reads TGCAGTGCCACAGGGGGCCACGAGCAGTACTTC.

This clone was seen a few times. The V gene is TRBV29-1, the J gene TRBJ2-5; TRBD2 agrees at 11 bases. Looked up from germline, CDR1 is SQVTM and CDR2 is ANQGSEA. Trimming at V came to 8 bases and at J to 2 bases, leaving 7 bases not matched to a gene. This CDR3 comprises 14 residues. DNA for the CDR3: TGCAGCCACGACGGGACTAGCGGACAAGAGACCCAGTACTTC. It yields the protein CSHDGTSGQETQYF. Looking up the rest from reference TRBV29-1 and TRBJ2-5 gives the full variable domain: SAVISQKPSRDICQRGTSLTIQCQVDSQVTMMFWYRQQPGQSLTLIATANQGSEATYESGFVIDKFPISRPNLTFSTLTVSNMSPEDSSIYLCSHDGTSGQETQYFGPGTRLLVL.

Comments on this clone: Germline and junction disagree at one end, which may indicate a read error. The chain carries TRBV20-1 and TRBJ2-3; a possible D gene is TRBD2 (6 bases). This CDR3 is built from 8 residues. The germline gives CDR1 DFQATT, CDR2 SNEGSKA (reference sequence). The CDR3 coding sequence is TGCAGTGCTAGCCGGGAGCTTTTT. Amino acid sequence: CSASRELF.

The V call is TRBV29-1, the J call TRBJ2-5; weak D call: TRBD1 (5 bases). CDR3 size: 13 residues. Germline V gene lookup returns CDR1 SQVTM and CDR2 ANQGSEA. Trimming removed 6 bases from V and 7 bases from J, with 18 bases in between. CDR3 sequence (DNA): TGCAGCGTCCTCTCCGGGTCTACAGGGACCCAGTACTTC. This codes for CSVLSGSTGTQYF.

In this sample, this clone turned up a few times. V and J are TRBV7-2 and TRBJ2-1; the D gene is possibly TRBD1 (5 bases). Trimming shortened V by 5 bases and J by 4 bases, and 12 bases separated the two germline ends. There are 14 residues in the CDR3. CDR1 SGHTA and CDR2 FQGNSA come from the germline V gene. The CDR3 loop is CASSLLGEYNEQFF. The CDR3 DNA is TGTGCCAGCAGCCTATTAGGGGAATACAATGAGCAGTTCTTC.

In this sample, this clone turned up a few times. V and J are TRBV27 and TRBJ2-3, with 8 nucleotides matching TRBD2. V lost 9 bases and J lost 2; bases outside the gene matches: 13. Germline V lookup: CDR1 MNHEY, CDR2 SMNVEV (reference sequence). This CDR3 comprises 16 residues. The CDR3: CARTLAAGGSTDTQYF. The CDR3 nucleotides are TGTGCCAGGACCCTGGCGGCGGGGGGATCCACAGATACGCAGTATTTT.

This clone was detected a few times. The gene calls are TRBV10-3 and TRBJ2-2, with D unclear. The ends were cut back, 4 bases at V and 7 bases at J, with 10 bases in the middle. The CDR3 length is 13 residues. Germline-derived CDR1 and CDR2 are ENHRY and SYGVKD. Written as DNA, the CDR3 is TGTGCCATCAGTGCAGGTGGGATCGGGGAGCTGTTTTTT. It translates to CAISAGGIGELFF.

The table lists this clone with a few counts. The chain recombines TRBV9 with TRBJ2-5, with 13 bases identical to TRBD2. Per germline, CDR1 SGDLS and CDR2 YYNGEE. V lost 0 bases and J lost 5; bases outside the gene matches: 7. The CDR3 has 17 amino acids. CDR3 amino acids: CASSVATGLAGQETQYF. The CDR3 DNA reads as TGTGCCAGCAGCGTAGCTACGGGACTAGCGGGGCAGGAGACCCAGTACTTC. Full variable domain (missing parts from reference TRBV9 and TRBJ2-5): DSGVTQTPKHLITATGQRVTLRCSPRSGDLSVYWYQQSLDQGLQFLIQYYNGEERAKGNILERFSAQQFPDLHSELNLSSLELGDSALYFCASSVATGLAGQETQYFGPGTRLLVL.

The CDR3 DNA is TGCGCCAGCAGCTTCCACGGGGGGGCCACAGATACGCAGTATTTT. Protein product: CASSFHGGATDTQYF. The chain employs TRBV5-1 and TRBJ2-3; 8 bases align to TRBD2. V dropped 2 bases and J dropped 2; count of bases not matched to a gene: 4. The germline CDR1 and CDR2 sequences are SGHRS and YFSETQ. CDR3 length: 15 residues.

This clone has a single count. The chain employs TRBV29-1 and TRBJ2-3; D not resolved. Trimming took off 7 bases at V and 1 base at J, with 9 bases between the two ends. CDR3 length: 12 residues. Germline-derived CDR1 and CDR2 are SQVTM and ANQGSEA. CDR3 amino acids: CSASRGTDTQYF. The CDR3 DNA sequence: TGCAGCGCTTCACGGGGCACAGATACGCAGTATTTT.

This chain connects TRBV5-1 to TRBJ2-3; D not resolved. There are 12 residues in the CDR3. The V end was cut by 5 bases, the J end by 4 bases, with 8 bases between. Germline lookup yields CDR1 SGHRS and CDR2 YFSETQ. CDR3 protein: CASSMGSDTQYF. DNA for the CDR3: TGCGCCAGCAGTATGGGATCAGATACGCAGTATTTT.

The chain couples TRBV5-6 to TRBJ2-3; 8 bases align to TRBD2. Per germline, CDR1 SGHDT and CDR2 YYEEEE. The CDR3 covers 17 residues. V shed 0 bases, J shed 2 bases, and the junction held 8 bases outside the gene matches. The CDR3: CASSLELSGTITDTQYF. The CDR3 region has the DNA TGTGCCAGCAGCTTGGAGCTTAGCGGGACCATCACAGATACGCAGTATTTT.

The chain employs TRBV4-1 and TRBJ2-2; 7 positions match TRBD2. The germline CDR1 and CDR2 sequences are MGHRA and YSYEKL. The V gene end was trimmed by 4 bases and the J gene end by 7 bases; junction bases not matched to a gene: 9. The CDR3 runs 15 residues. CDR3 residues: CASSPSSGGIGELFF. CDR3 nucleotide sequence: TGCGCCAGCAGCCCCTCTTCGGGAGGCATCGGGGAGCTGTTTTTT.

The chain uses TRBV6-6 and TRBJ1-1; no clear D gene. The CDR3 is made up of 13 amino acids. V dropped 4 bases and J dropped 3 bases, with 9 bases sitting between them. From germline, CDR1 is MNHNY and CDR2 SVGAGI (reference sequence). The CDR3 region is CASSSLWDTEAFF. For the CDR3, the DNA is TGTGCCAGCAGTTCTCTTTGGGACACTGAAGCTTTCTTT.

V gene TRBV30 combines with J gene TRBJ1-1; 10 bases match TRBD1. From germline, CDR1 is GTSNPN and CDR2 SVGIG (reference sequence). CDR3 length: 16 amino acids. V dropped 0 bases and J dropped 1; count of bases not matched to a gene: 5. The CDR3 here is CAWSVSRTGGNTEAFF. In DNA, the CDR3 is TGTGCCTGGAGTGTCAGCCGGACAGGGGGGAACACTGAAGCTTTCTTT. Filled out from reference TRBV30 and TRBJ1-1, the complete variable domain reads SQTIHQWPATLVQPVGSPLSLECTVEGTSNPNLYWYRQAAGRGLQLLFYSVGIGQISSEVPQNLSASRPQDRQFILSSKKLLLSDSGFYLCAWSVSRTGGNTEAFFGQGTRLTVV.

Notes on this clone: Compared with germline, one end of the junction differs, possibly owing to a read error. The rearrangement joins TRBV3-1 (or the pseudogene TRBV3-2) to TRBJ2-5; D remains unclear. The CDR3 consists of 8 residues. Germline CDR1 and CDR2: LGHDT and YNNKEL (reference sequence). DNA of the CDR3: TGCCACAACGAGACCCAGTACTTC. As protein: CHNETQYF.

The chain links TRBV4-2 to TRBJ2-2, with 8 bases aligning to TRBD1. This CDR3 is 15 amino acids long. V lost 1 base and J lost 7; bases outside the gene matches: 5. Germline V gives CDR1 LGHNA, CDR2 YNFKEQ. The CDR3 region has the DNA TGTGCCAGCAGCCAAGTAGTACAGGGGGTCGGGGAGCTGTTTTTT. The encoded protein is CASSQVVQGVGELFF.

This clone was found a few times. V gene TRBV18 combines with J gene TRBJ2-5, with D maybe TRBD1 (6 bases). V lost 6 bases and J 5 bases, leaving 16 bases between the germline ends. Germline values: CDR1 KGHSH, CDR2 LQKENI. The CDR3 has 14 residues. The CDR3 region has the DNA TGTGCCAGCTCTCAGAGCACAGGGACGGAGACCCAGTACTTC. Its translation is CASSQSTGTETQYF.